This TCR beta chain was sequenced in a study of blood T cells in healthy people across ages. Findings and limits, study-wide: Donors of long life had a larger count of naive CD4+ cells and greater diversity than aged donors. Shifts in expanded clonotypes may have been confounded by donor CMV status, which was unknown.

This clonotype was seen a handful of times. What it binds is not known. A sample-barcoded 5' primer and a J-beta primer mix were used in a second PCR of about 6 to 12 cycles. TCRdb itself ran the 5' RACE reads through MiXCR, one entry per CDR3 protein. The sample gives 910,000 or so distinct CDR3 sequences, around 54% of which show up once; roughly 23% is in the top ten. Between the trimmed V and J ends, which lost 2 bases and 0 bases, there was a span of 10 bases. Germline CDR1 is SGHRS and CDR2 is YFSETQ. The length of the CDR3 is 15 residues. Sample donors were healthy Caucasian individuals that came from Russia, aged about 6 to 100. Each sample had at least 6 million PBMCs isolated.

The gene calls are TRBV5-1 and TRBJ2-3; perhaps TRBD2 as D (5 bases). The TCR originated in a woman aged 55-69 years in good health. The source material was blood. The CDR3 region has the DNA TGCGCCAGCAGCTTTGGAGCTAGCAGCACAGATACGCAGTATTTT. It translates to CASSFGASSTDTQYF.